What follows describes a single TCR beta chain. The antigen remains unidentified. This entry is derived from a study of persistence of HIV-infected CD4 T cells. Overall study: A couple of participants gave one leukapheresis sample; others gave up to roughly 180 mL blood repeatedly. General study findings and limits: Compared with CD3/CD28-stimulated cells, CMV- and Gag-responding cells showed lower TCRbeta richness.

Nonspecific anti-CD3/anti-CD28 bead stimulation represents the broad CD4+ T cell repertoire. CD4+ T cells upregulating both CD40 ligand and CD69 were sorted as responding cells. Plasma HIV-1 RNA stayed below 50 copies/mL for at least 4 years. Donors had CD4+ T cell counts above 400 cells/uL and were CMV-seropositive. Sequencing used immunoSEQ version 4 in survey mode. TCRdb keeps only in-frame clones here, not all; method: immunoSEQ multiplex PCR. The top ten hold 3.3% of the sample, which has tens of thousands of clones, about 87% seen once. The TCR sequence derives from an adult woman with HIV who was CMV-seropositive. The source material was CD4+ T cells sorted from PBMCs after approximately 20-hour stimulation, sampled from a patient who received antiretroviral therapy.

The CDR3 loop is CASSIGPPPETQYF. The CDR3 DNA sequence: TGTGCCAGTAGTATAGGCCCCCCCCCAGAGACCCAGTACTTC. V and J are TRBV19 and TRBJ2-5; D is uncertain. The germline V gene has CDR1 LNHDA and CDR2 SQIVND (reference sequence). Trimming shortened V by 1 base and J by 4 bases, and 10 bases separated the two germline ends. The CDR3 loop spans 14 amino acids.